These 31 T cell receptor beta chains share one sample of origin, sequenced in a study of cytomegalovirus exposure and HLA in healthy donors. The protocol was immunoSEQ multiplex PCR, while the TCRdb copy is restricted to in-frame clones and leaves out a portion. The sample includes 250,000 or so clones, approximately 90% of them seen just once. Sample: PBMCs. These receptors were obtained from a man in his late teens or twenties in good health and CMV-seronegative.

The gene calls are TRBV5-5 and TRBJ2-7; tentative D call: TRBD1 (6 bases). V was shortened by 4 bases and J by 0 bases, with 20 bases between the two germline ends. The CDR3 is 17 residues long. Germline CDR1 SGHKS, CDR2 YYEKEE (reference sequence). The CDR3 DNA reads TGTGCCAGCAGCCCGCCGTCTGGGGGCCGGAGCTCCTACGAGCAGTACTTC. Translation gives CASSPPSGGRSSYEQYF. The complete variable domain, with remaining parts taken from reference TRBV5-5 and TRBJ2-7, reads DAGVTQSPTHLIKTRGQQVTLRCSPISGHKSVSWYQQVLGQGPQFIFQYYEKEERGRGNFPDRFSARQFPNYSSELNVNALLLGDSALYLCASSPPSGGRSSYEQYFGPGTRLTVT.

CDR3 region: CATSRGLARPNEQFF. The CDR3 region has the DNA TGTGCCACCAGCAGGGGACTAGCGAGACCCAATGAGCAGTTCTTC. The rearrangement links TRBV15 to TRBJ2-1, with 10 bases fitting TRBD2. The CDR3 loop spans 15 amino acids. Trimming took 3 bases from V and 6 from J; bases not matched to a gene: 5. Germline CDR1 reads LNHNV; CDR2 reads YYDKDF (reference sequence).

V and J are TRBV7-8 and TRBJ1-5, with D perhaps TRBD1 (6 bases). Germline V gene lookup returns CDR1 SGHVS and CDR2 FQNEAQ. Between the trimmed V and J ends, which lost 5 bases and 0 bases, there was a span of 11 bases. CDR3 length: 15 residues. The CDR3 bases are TGTGCCAGCAGCCCAGGGGAATATAGCAATCAGCCCCAGCATTTT. It is translated as CASSPGEYSNQPQHF.

This clone was recorded a few times. The chain carries TRBV2 and TRBJ2-1; TRBD2 matches at 9 bases. CDR1 and CDR2 (germline): SNHLY, FYNNEI. V dropped 1 base and J dropped 6; count of bases not matched to a gene: 7. The CDR3 has 16 residues. CDR3 DNA: TGTGCCAGCAGTGAAGAGCTAGCGGGGCTCCCCAATGAGCAGTTCTTC. Protein product: CASSEELAGLPNEQFF.

The DNA for the CDR3 is TGTGCCAGCAAAAGCGGGTACACAGATACGCAGTATTTT. This sequence encodes CASKSGYTDTQYF. This rearrangement joins TRBV2 to TRBJ2-3; D might be TRBD2 (6 bases). This CDR3 region has 13 residues. CDR1 SNHLY and CDR2 FYNNEI come from the germline V gene. Trimming cost V 7 bases and J 2 bases, with 10 bases left between them.

V is TRBV30 and J is TRBJ2-7; D possibly corresponds to TRBD2 (5 bases). CDR3 length: 12 amino acids. Looked up from germline, CDR1 is GTSNPN and CDR2 is SVGIG (reference sequence). With 0 bases removed from V and 2 bases from J, the gap between germline ends came to 5 bases. The CDR3 loop reads CAWSVLAYEQYF. The CDR3 DNA is TGTGCCTGGAGTGTACTAGCCTACGAGCAGTACTTC.

The CDR3: CASSLGGQGSGNTIYF. The CDR3 DNA reads as TGTGCCAGCAGCTTGGGCGGACAGGGTAGTGGAAACACCATATATTTT. V gene TRBV5-6 combines with J gene TRBJ1-3, with 8 bases lining up with TRBD1. The CDR3 runs 16 residues. The germline CDR1 and CDR2 sequences are SGHDT and YYEEEE. J gave up 3 bases and V 0 bases, and 5 bases lay outside the gene matches.

The sample holds a few counts of this clone. V usage is TRBV7-2 and J usage is TRBJ1-5; D call uncertain. The CDR3 loop spans 13 amino acids. Trimming took 6 bases from V and 3 from J, leaving 9 bases between them. Germline assignment: CDR1 SGHTA and CDR2 FQGNSA. Here the CDR3 reads CASRRHINQPQHF. DNA of the CDR3: TGTGCCAGCAGGAGACATATCAATCAGCCCCAGCATTTT.

This clone showed up just once. The chain carries TRBV27 and TRBJ2-7; 7 bases line up with TRBD2. The CDR3 consists of 13 residues. Per germline, CDR1 MNHEY and CDR2 SMNVEV (reference sequence). V shed 6 bases, J shed 6 bases, and the junction held 8 bases outside the gene matches. In DNA, the CDR3 is TGTGCCAGCAGAACCCCTCCGGGGGGCGAGCAGTACTTC. Translating gives CASRTPPGGEQYF.

The rearrangement uses TRBV19 and TRBJ2-2; D is uncertain. This CDR3 has 11 amino acids. V was cut by 5 bases and J by 9 bases, with 7 bases left in between. Germline lookup yields CDR1 LNHDA and CDR2 SQIVND (reference sequence). The CDR3 here is CASSSLWELFF. Here the CDR3 DNA reads TGTGCCAGTAGTTCCCTATGGGAGCTGTTTTTT. The full variable domain, its missing parts supplied by reference TRBV19 and TRBJ2-2, is DGGITQSPKYLFRKEGQNVTLSCEQNLNHDAMYWYRQDPGQGLRLIYYSQIVNDFQKGDIAEGYSVSREKKESFPLTVTSAQKNPTAFYLCASSSLWELFFGEGSRLTVL.

The chain recombines TRBV4-3 with TRBJ2-1; 10 nucleotides align to TRBD2. The germline gives CDR1 LGHNA, CDR2 YSLEER. The CDR3 is 15 amino acids. Trimming cost V 4 bases and J 6 bases; bases outside gene matches: 6. DNA of the CDR3: TGCGCCAGCAGCCCCGGGACTAGCGCTATCAATGAGCAGTTCTTC. Residues: CASSPGTSAINEQFF.

The chain recombines TRBV19 with TRBJ1-1, with TRBD1 matching 8 bases. Trimming cost V 5 bases and J 1 base; bases outside gene matches: 6. The CDR3 sequence is 15 residues long. CDR1 is LNHDA and CDR2 is SQIVND in the germline V gene (reference sequence). The CDR3 loop is CASSARTGRNTEAFF. The CDR3 DNA sequence: TGTGCCAGTAGTGCCCGGACAGGGCGGAACACTGAAGCTTTCTTT. The variable domain in full, completed from reference TRBV19 and TRBJ1-1, reads DGGITQSPKYLFRKEGQNVTLSCEQNLNHDAMYWYRQDPGQGLRLIYYSQIVNDFQKGDIAEGYSVSREKKESFPLTVTSAQKNPTAFYLCASSARTGRNTEAFFGQGTRLTVV.

CDR3 in DNA: TGTGCCAGCACCCTGTACAATGAGCAGTTCTTC. Protein product: CASTLYNEQFF. The V gene is TRBV2, the J gene TRBJ2-1, with no clear D. Per the germline V gene, CDR1 is SNHLY and CDR2 is FYNNEI. V was pared by 7 bases and J by 4 bases, with 5 bases between. The CDR3 consists of 11 residues.

The chain has TRBV7-3 and TRBJ2-2; 9 nucleotides match TRBD2. The CDR3 loop spans 17 amino acids. Germline V gene lookup returns CDR1 SGHTA and CDR2 FQGTGA. V lost 2 bases, J lost 7 bases, and 11 bases stayed unmatched. In DNA, the CDR3 is TGTGCCAGCAGCTTAGGCGCACCGCTAGCGGGAAACGGGGAGCTGTTTTTT. Amino acid sequence: CASSLGAPLAGNGELFF.

V and J are TRBV5-4 and TRBJ2-3; maybe TRBD2 (5 bases). This CDR3 has 16 amino acids. With 0 bases removed from V and 0 bases from J, the gap between germline ends came to 11 bases. Looked up from germline, CDR1 is SGHNT and CDR2 is YYREEE (reference sequence). The CDR3 spells CASSLAGSGSTDTQYF. DNA of the CDR3: TGTGCCAGCAGCTTGGCCGGAAGCGGAAGCACAGATACGCAGTATTTT.

The chain recombines TRBV9 with TRBJ1-3; D may be TRBD1 (5 bases). Germline CDR1 and CDR2: SGDLS and YYNGEE. The length of the CDR3 is 17 residues. V lost 3 bases to trimming and J lost 0 bases, with 16 bases between them. The CDR3 here is CASSEGPGGGSGNTIYF. The DNA for the CDR3 is TGTGCCAGCAGCGAAGGACCGGGGGGAGGCTCTGGAAACACCATATATTTT.

This clone is a singleton in its sample. The chain is built from TRBV7-2 and TRBJ2-1; D call uncertain. Deletions cut 3 bases from V and 0 bases from J, with 9 bases between. The CDR3 runs to 15 residues. Germline V gene sequence: CDR1 SGHTA, CDR2 FQGNSA. This chain's CDR3 is CASSLAVSSYNEQFF. Here the CDR3 DNA reads TGTGCCAGCAGCTTGGCGGTCAGCTCCTACAATGAGCAGTTCTTC.

This clone was found a few times. This sequence joins TRBV6-4 and TRBJ2-3; maybe TRBD1 (6 bases). V gave up 3 bases and J gave up 3 bases, with 13 bases separating them. The CDR3 is 15 residues long. Germline V lookup: CDR1 MRHNA, CDR2 SNTAGT. CDR3 sequence reads: CASSEGAGATDTQYF. The CDR3 DNA reads TGTGCCAGCAGTGAAGGGGCAGGGGCGACAGATACGCAGTATTTT.

DNA for the CDR3: TGTGCCAGCAGTAACGGACAGAAGCCCCAGCATTTT. This translates into CASSNGQKPQHF. The genes are TRBV6-5 and TRBJ1-5, with D possibly TRBD1 on 6 matching bases. The V gene lost 5 bases and the J gene lost 8 bases, with 10 bases spanning the gap. CDR3 size: 12 residues. Germline loops: CDR1 MNHEY, CDR2 SVGAGI.

This sequence joins TRBV28 and TRBJ1-6; D remains ambiguous. CDR1 and CDR2 from the germline V gene are MDHEN and SYDVKM. The V end was cut by 2 bases, the J end by 8 bases, with 4 bases between. The CDR3 runs 12 residues. The CDR3, as DNA: TGTGCCAGCAGTTTAGGGCATTCACCCCTCCACTTT. Translation: CASSLGHSPLHF.

The rearrangement joins TRBV29-1 to TRBJ2-1; D is perhaps TRBD2 (6 bases). The CDR3 loop spans 12 amino acids. The V end lost 8 bases, the J end lost 6 bases, and 14 bases lay between the germline ends. Germline V gives CDR1 SQVTM, CDR2 ANQGSEA. CDR3 amino acids: CSPRDSSNEQFF. The CDR3 DNA reads as TGCAGCCCCCGGGACTCATCCAATGAGCAGTTCTTC.

This rearrangement joins TRBV5-1 to TRBJ2-7; tentatively, D is TRBD2 (5 bases). Trimming removed 1 base from V and 1 base from J, with 9 bases in between. Germline V gives CDR1 SGHRS, CDR2 YFSETQ. The CDR3 consists of 14 residues. The CDR3 nucleotides are TGCGCCAGCAGCTTGATATCGGGGTCCTACGAGCAGTACTTC. Its protein product is CASSLISGSYEQYF. Full variable domain (rest looked up from reference TRBV5-1 and TRBJ2-7): KAGVTQTPRYLIKTRGQQVTLSCSPISGHRSVSWYQQTPGQGLQFLFEYFSETQRNKGNFPGRFSGRQFSNSRSEMNVSTLELGDSALYLCASSLISGSYEQYFGPGTRLTVT.

This chain joins TRBV29-1 and TRBJ2-7, with 8 bases aligning to TRBD1. This CDR3 comprises 12 residues. CDR1 SQVTM and CDR2 ANQGSEA come from the germline V gene. V trimming: 3 bases; J trimming: 6 bases; junction bases outside the gene matches: 4. The CDR3 DNA sequence: TGCAGCGTTGACCTACAGGGGGGCGAGCAGTACTTC. Encoded protein: CSVDLQGGEQYF.

V gene TRBV27 combines with J gene TRBJ2-2; D remains ambiguous. CDR1 MNHEY and CDR2 SMNVEV come from the germline V gene (reference sequence). V was cut by 3 bases and J by 6 bases, with 14 bases left in between. This CDR3 has 15 residues. As DNA, the CDR3 is TGTGCCAGCAGTTTTGTGGGTAGAGAGGCCGGGGAGCTGTTTTTT. The encoded protein is CASSFVGREAGELFF.

The chain joins TRBV9 to TRBJ2-5; D is perhaps TRBD2 (6 bases). V was shortened by 5 bases and J by 2 bases, with 16 bases between the two germline ends. Germline CDR1 SGDLS, CDR2 YYNGEE. There are 15 residues in the CDR3. The CDR3 spells CASSTGGKLQETQYF. As DNA, the CDR3 is TGTGCCAGCAGTACTGGGGGGAAGCTACAAGAGACCCAGTACTTC.

The chain carries TRBV4-3 and TRBJ2-4, with D possibly matching TRBD2 (5 bases). CDR1 and CDR2 from the germline V gene are LGHNA and YSLEER. V was cut by 4 bases and J by 3 bases, with 16 bases left in between. The CDR3 loop spans 16 amino acids. The CDR3 reads CASSPDTGSGKNIQYF. CDR3 nucleotide sequence: TGCGCCAGCAGCCCAGACACGGGATCGGGCAAAAACATTCAGTACTTC.

This chain joins TRBV6-5 and TRBJ2-5, with 7 bases fitting TRBD2. After removal of 6 bases from V and 5 bases from J, the junction contained 9 bases not matched to a gene. Germline CDR1 reads MNHEY; CDR2 reads SVGAGI. CDR3 length: 14 residues. The CDR3 sequence is CASRPFEGGETQYF. The CDR3 DNA is TGTGCCAGCAGGCCCTTCGAGGGAGGGGAGACCCAGTACTTC.

V is TRBV7-9 and J is TRBJ2-1, with 8 nucleotides matching TRBD2. Looked up from germline, CDR1 is SEHNR and CDR2 is FQNEAQ (reference sequence). The CDR3 has 15 amino acids. Losses at the gene ends were 5 bases for V and 4 bases for J; bases not matched to a gene: 7. The CDR3 DNA is TGTGCCAGCAGCATAACTGGGACTAGATACAATGAGCAGTTCTTC. Translating gives CASSITGTRYNEQFF.

This chain links TRBV6-5 with TRBJ1-5; no clear D. Trimming shortened V by 0 bases and J by 11 bases, and 11 bases separated the two germline ends. Looked up from germline, CDR1 is MNHEY and CDR2 is SVGAGI. The CDR3 has 13 residues. In nucleotides, the CDR3 is TGTGCCAGCAGTTACTCGATGCTGGGAGCCCAGCATTTT. Protein product: CASSYSMLGAQHF.

The table lists this clone with a few counts. J is TRBJ1-3 and V is TRBV23-1; 9 nucleotides agree with TRBD1. TRBV23-1 is an ORF, with its function uncertain. The J segment lost 4 bases and the V segment lost 4 bases, leaving 5 bases of the junction unmatched. This CDR3 region has 15 residues. CDR3 sequence reads: CASSRDRVAGNTIYF. The CDR3 nucleotides are TGCGCCAGCAGTCGGGACAGGGTAGCCGGAAACACCATATATTTT.

The chain joins TRBV27 to TRBJ2-5; D not resolved. The CDR3 consists of 13 residues. With 3 bases removed from V and 0 bases from J, the gap between germline ends came to 5 bases. The germline V gene has CDR1 MNHEY and CDR2 SMNVEV (reference sequence). CDR3 DNA sequence: TGTGCCAGCAGTTTCGTATACCAAGAGACCCAGTACTTC. Its translation: CASSFVYQETQYF.